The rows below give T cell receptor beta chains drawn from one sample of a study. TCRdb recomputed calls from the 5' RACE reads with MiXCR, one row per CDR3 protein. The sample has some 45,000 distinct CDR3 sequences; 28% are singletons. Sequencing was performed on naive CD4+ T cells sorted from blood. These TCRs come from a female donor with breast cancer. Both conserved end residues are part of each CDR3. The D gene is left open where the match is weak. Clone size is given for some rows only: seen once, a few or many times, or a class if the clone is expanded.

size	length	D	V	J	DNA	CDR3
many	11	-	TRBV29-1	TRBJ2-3	TGCAGCGTTGCGGGGGCAGATACGCAGTATTTT	CSVAGADTQYF
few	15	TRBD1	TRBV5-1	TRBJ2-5	TGCGCCAGCAGCTTGGTAGGGACAGGGGAAGAGACCCAGTACTTC	CASSLVGTGEETQYF
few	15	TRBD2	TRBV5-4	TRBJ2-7	TGTGCCAGCAGCTTGGGGCAGCGGGGGGACTACGAGCAGTACTTC	CASSLGQRGDYEQYF
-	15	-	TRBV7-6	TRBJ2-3	TGTGCCAGCAGCTCCCCCGGGCACAACACAGATACGCAGTATTTT	CASSSPGHNTDTQYF
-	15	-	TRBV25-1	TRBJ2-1	TGTGCCAGCAGACCCGGGGCTAGCTCCTACAATGAGCAGTTCTTC	CASRPGASSYNEQFF
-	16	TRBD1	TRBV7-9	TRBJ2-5	TGTGCCAGCAGCTCCCGCCGGGACAGGGGCCAAGAGACCCAGTACTTC	CASSSRRDRGQETQYF
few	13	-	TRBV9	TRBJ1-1	TGTGCCAGCAGCGTCTTCGGGGCCGAAGGAGCTTTCTTT	CASSVFGAEGAFF
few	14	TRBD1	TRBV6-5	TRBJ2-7	TGTGCCAGCAGTTCGAGGGGACAGGGATTATGGCAGTACTTC	CASSSRGQGLWQYF
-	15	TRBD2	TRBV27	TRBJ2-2	TGTGCCAGCAGTTGGACTAGCTCGGGCACCGGGGAGCTGTTTTTT	CASSWTSSGTGELFF
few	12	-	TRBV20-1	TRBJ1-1	TGCAGTCCGAGAGGTTCAGACACTGAAGCTTTCTTT	CSPRGSDTEAFF
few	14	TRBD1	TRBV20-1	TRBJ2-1	TGCAGTGCTATCCGGACAGGGACGCTAGGTGAGCAGTTCTTC	CSAIRTGTLGEQFF
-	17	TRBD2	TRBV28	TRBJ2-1	TGTGCCAGCAGTTTGCCCTTAAGCGGGAACTCCTACAATGAGCAGTTCTTC	CASSLPLSGNSYNEQFF
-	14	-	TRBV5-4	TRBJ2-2	TGTGCCAGCAGCTTGGGGCAGGGCAACGGGGAGCTGTTTTTT	CASSLGQGNGELFF
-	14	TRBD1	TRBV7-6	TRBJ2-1	TGTGCCAGCAGCGCAACAGGGGCCTACAATGAGCAGTTCTTC	CASSATGAYNEQFF
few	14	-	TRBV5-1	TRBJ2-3	TGCGCCAGCAGCTTGGGTATGAGGTGGGATACGCAGTATTTT	CASSLGMRWDTQYF
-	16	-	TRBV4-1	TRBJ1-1	TGCGCCAGCAGCCAAGCGGACAGCGGTAGTCAAGGAGGAGCTTTCTTT	CASSQADSGSQGGAFF
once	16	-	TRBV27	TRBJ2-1	TGTGCCAGCAGCTTATCATCGGGAGTCTGGCTCAATGAGCAGTTCTTC	CASSLSSGVWLNEQFF
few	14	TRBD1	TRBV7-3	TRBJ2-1	TGTGCCAGCAGCCCTGGGACAGGGATCAATGAGCAGTTCTTC	CASSPGTGINEQFF
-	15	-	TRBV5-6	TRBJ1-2	TGTGCCAGCAGCCTATCAACCTTCCTAAGATACGGCTACACCTTC	CASSLSTFLRYGYTF
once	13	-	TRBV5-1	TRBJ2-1	TGCACCAGCAGCTGCGCGGAGGGCGAAGAGCAGTTCTTC	CTSSCAEGEEQFF
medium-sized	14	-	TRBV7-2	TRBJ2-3	TGTGCCAGCAGCCCCACAGGGCCTATGGATACGCAGTATTTT	CASSPTGPMDTQYF
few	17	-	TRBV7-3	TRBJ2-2	TGTGCCAGCAGCTTACGTAGGCCCGGCCTCACCACCGGGGAGCTGTTTTTT	CASSLRRPGLTTGELFF
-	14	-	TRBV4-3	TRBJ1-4	TGCGCCAGCAGCCAACTGGTCCTAGGCGAAAAACTGTTTTTT	CASSQLVLGEKLFF
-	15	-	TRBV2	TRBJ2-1	TGTGCCAGCAGTGTGGAGGCCCCTTTCCACAATGAGCAGTTCTTC	CASSVEAPFHNEQFF
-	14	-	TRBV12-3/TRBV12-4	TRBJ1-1	TGTGCCAGCAGTCCCCAAACAGGTTTCCCTGAAGCTTTCTTT	CASSPQTGFPEAFF
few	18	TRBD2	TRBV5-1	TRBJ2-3	TGCGCCAGCAGCCCCGGACTAGCGGGAGGTGTGGTTGGAGATACGCAGTATTTT	CASSPGLAGGVVGDTQYF
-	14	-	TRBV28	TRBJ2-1	TGTGCCAGCACCACCCAGGGGGGGGGCAATGAGCAGTTCTTC	CASTTQGGGNEQFF
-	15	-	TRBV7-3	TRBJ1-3	TGTGCCAGCAGCCAGGGCGGGACGGCTGGAAACACCATATATTTT	CASSQGGTAGNTIYF
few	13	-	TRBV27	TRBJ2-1	TGTGCCAGCAGTACGCCCGACAGGAATGAGCAGTTCTTC	CASSTPDRNEQFF
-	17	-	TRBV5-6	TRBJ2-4	TGTGCCAGCAGCTTGGGTGAGATTAGACTAGCCAAAAACATTCAGTACTTC	CASSLGEIRLAKNIQYF
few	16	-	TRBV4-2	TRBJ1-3	TGTGCCAGCAGCCCTAGCAGTGGAGCTGGTGGAAACACCATATATTTT	CASSPSSGAGGNTIYF
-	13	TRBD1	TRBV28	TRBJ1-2	TGTGCCAGCAGGCCGGGACAGAACTATGACTACACCTTC	CASRPGQNYDYTF